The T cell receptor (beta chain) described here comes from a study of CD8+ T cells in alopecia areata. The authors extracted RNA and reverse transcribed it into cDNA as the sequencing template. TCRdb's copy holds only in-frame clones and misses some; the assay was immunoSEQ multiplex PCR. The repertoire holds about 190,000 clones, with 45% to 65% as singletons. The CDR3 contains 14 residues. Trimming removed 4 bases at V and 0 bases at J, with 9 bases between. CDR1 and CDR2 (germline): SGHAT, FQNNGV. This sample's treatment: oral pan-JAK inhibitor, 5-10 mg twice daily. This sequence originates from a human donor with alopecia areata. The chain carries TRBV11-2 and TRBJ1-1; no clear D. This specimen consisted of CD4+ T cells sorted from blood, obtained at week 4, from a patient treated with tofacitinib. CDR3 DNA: TGTGCCAGCAGCTCCCTCCGGGTGAACACTGAAGCTTTCTTT. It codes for CASSSLRVNTEAFF.